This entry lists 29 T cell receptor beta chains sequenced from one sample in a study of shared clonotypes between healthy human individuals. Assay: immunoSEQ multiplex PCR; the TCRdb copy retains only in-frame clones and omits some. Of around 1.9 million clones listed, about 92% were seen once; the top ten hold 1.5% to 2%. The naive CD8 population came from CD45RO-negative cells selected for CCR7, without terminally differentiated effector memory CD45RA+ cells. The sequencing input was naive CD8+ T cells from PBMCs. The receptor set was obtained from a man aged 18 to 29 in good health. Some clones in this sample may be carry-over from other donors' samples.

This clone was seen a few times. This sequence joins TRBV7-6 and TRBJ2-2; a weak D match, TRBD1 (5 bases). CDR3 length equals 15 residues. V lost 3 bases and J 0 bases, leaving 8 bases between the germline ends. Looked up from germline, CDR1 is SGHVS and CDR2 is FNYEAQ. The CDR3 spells CASSFGAPNTGELFF. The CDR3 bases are TGTGCCAGCAGCTTTGGGGCCCCGAACACCGGGGAGCTGTTTTTT.

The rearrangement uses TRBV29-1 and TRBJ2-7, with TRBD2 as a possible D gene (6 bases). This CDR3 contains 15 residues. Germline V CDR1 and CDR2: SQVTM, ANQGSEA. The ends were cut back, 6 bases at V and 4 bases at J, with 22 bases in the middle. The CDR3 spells CSVGGPAGTLYEQYF. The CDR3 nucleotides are TGCAGCGTCGGCGGACCGGCCGGGACTTTATACGAGCAGTACTTC.

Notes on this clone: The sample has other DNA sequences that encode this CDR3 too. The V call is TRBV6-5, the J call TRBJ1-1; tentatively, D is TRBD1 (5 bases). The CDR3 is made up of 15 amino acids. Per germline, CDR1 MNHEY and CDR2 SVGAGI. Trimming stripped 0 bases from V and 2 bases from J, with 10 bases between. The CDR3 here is CASSYSRGLNTEAFF. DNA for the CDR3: TGTGCCAGCAGTTACTCGAGGGGATTAAACACTGAAGCTTTCTTT.

For the CDR3, the DNA is TGTGCCAGTAGTTCCCTGAGGACAGGGGGGCCTGGGGCCAACGTCCTGACTTTC. Its translation is CASSSLRTGGPGANVLTF. This rearrangement joins TRBV19 to TRBJ2-6, with TRBD1 identical over 10 bases. The V gene's germline CDR1 is LNHDA and CDR2 SQIVND (reference sequence). The length of the CDR3 is 18 residues. Trimming cost V 5 bases and J 2 bases; bases outside gene matches: 9.

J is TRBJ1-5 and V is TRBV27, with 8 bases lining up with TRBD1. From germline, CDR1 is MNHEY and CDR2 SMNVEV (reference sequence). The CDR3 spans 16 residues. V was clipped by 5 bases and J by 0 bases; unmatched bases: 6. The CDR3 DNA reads TGTGCCAGCAGTACCCGGACAGGGAATAGCAATCAGCCCCAGCATTTT. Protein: CASSTRTGNSNQPQHF.

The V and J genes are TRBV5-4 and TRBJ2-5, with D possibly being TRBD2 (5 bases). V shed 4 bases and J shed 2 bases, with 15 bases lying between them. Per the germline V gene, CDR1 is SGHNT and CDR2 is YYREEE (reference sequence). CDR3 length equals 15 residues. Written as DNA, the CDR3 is TGTGCCAGCAGCCGTACTCGGGGATCTCAAGAGACCCAGTACTTC. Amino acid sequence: CASSRTRGSQETQYF.

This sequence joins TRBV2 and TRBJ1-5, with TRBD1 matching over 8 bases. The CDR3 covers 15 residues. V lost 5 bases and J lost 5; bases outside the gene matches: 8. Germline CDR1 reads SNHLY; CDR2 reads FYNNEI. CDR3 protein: CASSRTGRSDQPQHF. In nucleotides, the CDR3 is TGTGCCAGCAGTCGGACAGGGCGGTCGGATCAGCCCCAGCATTTT. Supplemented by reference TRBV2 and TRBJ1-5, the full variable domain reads EPEVTQTPSHQVTQMGQEVILRCVPISNHLYFYWYRQILGQKVEFLVSFYNNEISEKSEIFDDQFSVERPDGSNFTLKIRSTKLEDSAMYFCASSRTGRSDQPQHFGDGTRLSIL.

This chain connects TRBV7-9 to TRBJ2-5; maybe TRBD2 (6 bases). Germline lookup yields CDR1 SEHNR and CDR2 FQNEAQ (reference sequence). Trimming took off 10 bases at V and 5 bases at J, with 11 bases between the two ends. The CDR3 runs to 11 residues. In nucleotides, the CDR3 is TGTGCCACTAACCGGGGGGAGACCCAGTACTTC. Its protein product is CATNRGETQYF.

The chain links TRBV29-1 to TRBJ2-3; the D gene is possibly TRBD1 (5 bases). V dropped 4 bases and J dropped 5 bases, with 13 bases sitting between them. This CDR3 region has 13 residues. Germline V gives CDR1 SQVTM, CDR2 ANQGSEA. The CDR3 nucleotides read TGCAGCGTTGTTGAGGACAATGAAGATACGCAGTATTTT. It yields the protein CSVVEDNEDTQYF.

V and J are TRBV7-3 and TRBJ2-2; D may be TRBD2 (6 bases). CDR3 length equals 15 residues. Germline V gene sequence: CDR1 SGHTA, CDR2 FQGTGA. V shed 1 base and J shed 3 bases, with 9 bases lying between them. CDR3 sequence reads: CASSLNGGYTGELFF. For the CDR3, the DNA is TGTGCCAGCAGCTTAAACGGAGGGTACACCGGGGAGCTGTTTTTT.

The CDR3 spells CASSPARDLPSYGYTF. The CDR3 DNA reads TGTGCCAGCAGCCCTGCGAGGGACCTCCCTAGCTATGGCTACACCTTC. The chain is built from TRBV7-9 and TRBJ1-2; weak D call: TRBD1 (5 bases). This CDR3 region has 16 residues. The V and J ends lost 5 bases and 4 bases respectively, with 20 bases between them. Looked up from germline, CDR1 is SEHNR and CDR2 is FQNEAQ (reference sequence).

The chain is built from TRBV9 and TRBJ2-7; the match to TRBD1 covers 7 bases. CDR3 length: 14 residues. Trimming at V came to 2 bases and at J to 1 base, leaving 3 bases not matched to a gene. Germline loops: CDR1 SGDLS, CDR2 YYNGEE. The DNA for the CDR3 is TGTGCCAGCAGCGTCGACAGGGCGTCCTACGAGCAGTACTTC. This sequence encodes CASSVDRASYEQYF. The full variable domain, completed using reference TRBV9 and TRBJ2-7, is DSGVTQTPKHLITATGQRVTLRCSPRSGDLSVYWYQQSLDQGLQFLIQYYNGEERAKGNILERFSAQQFPDLHSELNLSSLELGDSALYFCASSVDRASYEQYFGPGTRLTVT.

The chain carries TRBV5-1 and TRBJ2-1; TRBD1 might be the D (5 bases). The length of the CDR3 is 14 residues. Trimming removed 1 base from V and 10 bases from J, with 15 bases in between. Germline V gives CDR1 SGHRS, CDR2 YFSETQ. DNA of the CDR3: TGCGCCAGCAGCTTGTATAGCAGGGTACGAGAGCAGTTCTTC. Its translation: CASSLYSRVREQFF.

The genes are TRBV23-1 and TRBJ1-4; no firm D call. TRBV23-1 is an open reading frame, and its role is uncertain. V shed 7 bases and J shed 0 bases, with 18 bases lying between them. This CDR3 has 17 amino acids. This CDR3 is CASIPWAACPTNEKLFF. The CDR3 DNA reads TGCGCCAGCATACCCTGGGCAGCTTGTCCAACTAATGAAAAACTGTTTTTT.

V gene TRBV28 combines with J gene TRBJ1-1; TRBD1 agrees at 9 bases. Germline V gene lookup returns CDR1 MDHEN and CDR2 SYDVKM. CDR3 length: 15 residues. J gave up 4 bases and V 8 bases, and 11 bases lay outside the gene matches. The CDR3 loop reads CASYLLGQGSTEAFF. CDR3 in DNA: TGTGCCAGCTACTTATTAGGACAGGGGTCCACTGAAGCTTTCTTT.

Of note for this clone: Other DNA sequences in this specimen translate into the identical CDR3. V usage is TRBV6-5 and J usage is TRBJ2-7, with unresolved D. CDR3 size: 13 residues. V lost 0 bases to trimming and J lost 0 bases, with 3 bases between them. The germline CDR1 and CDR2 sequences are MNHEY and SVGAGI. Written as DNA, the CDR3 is TGTGCCAGCAGTTACTCCAGCTCCTACGAGCAGTACTTC. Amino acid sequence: CASSYSSSYEQYF.

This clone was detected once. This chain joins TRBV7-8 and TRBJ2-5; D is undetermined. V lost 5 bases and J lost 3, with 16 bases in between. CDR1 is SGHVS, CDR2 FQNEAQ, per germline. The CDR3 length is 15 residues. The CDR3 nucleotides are TGTGCCAGCAGCAGATACTCATCGGGTAAAGAGACCCAGTACTTC. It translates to CASSRYSSGKETQYF. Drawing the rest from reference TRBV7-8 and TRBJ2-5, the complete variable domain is GAGVSQSPRYKVAKRGQDVALRCDPISGHVSLFWYQQALGQGPEFLTYFQNEAQLDKSGLPSDRFFAERPEGSVSTLKIQRTQQEDSAVYLCASSRYSSGKETQYFGPGTRLLVL.

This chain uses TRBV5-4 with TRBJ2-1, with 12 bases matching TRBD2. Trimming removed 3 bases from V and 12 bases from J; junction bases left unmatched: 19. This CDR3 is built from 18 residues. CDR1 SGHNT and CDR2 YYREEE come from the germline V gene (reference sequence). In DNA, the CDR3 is TGTGCCAGCAGCTCACTTCCCGTCCTAGCGGGAGGGGGAGAGTGGCAGTTCTTC. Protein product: CASSSLPVLAGGGEWQFF.

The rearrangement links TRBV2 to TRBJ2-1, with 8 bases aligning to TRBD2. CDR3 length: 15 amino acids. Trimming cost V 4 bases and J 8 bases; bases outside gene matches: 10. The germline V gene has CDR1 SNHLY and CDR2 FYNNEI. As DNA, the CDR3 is TGTGCCAGCAGTGTCCTACGCGGGGGGAATTATGAGCAGTTCTTC. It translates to CASSVLRGGNYEQFF.

Here the CDR3 reads CASSERAGVSYEQYF. DNA for the CDR3: TGTGCCAGCAGTGAAAGAGCGGGGGTCTCCTACGAGCAGTACTTC. V and J are TRBV2 and TRBJ2-7, with 8 bases matching TRBD2. Germline lookup yields CDR1 SNHLY and CDR2 FYNNEI. This CDR3 is built from 15 residues. The V and J ends lost 2 bases and 0 bases, in that order; junction bases with no gene match: 3. Full variable domain (remainder filled in from reference TRBV2 and TRBJ2-7): EPEVTQTPSHQVTQMGQEVILRCVPISNHLYFYWYRQILGQKVEFLVSFYNNEISEKSEIFDDQFSVERPDGSNFTLKIRSTKLEDSAMYFCASSERAGVSYEQYFGPGTRLTVT.

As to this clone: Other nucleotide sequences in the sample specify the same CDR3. The CDR3 coding sequence is TGTGCCAGCAGCGTAGGAGGGCAGGGACGGAACACTGAAGCTTTCTTT. Its protein is CASSVGGQGRNTEAFF. The chain links TRBV9 to TRBJ1-1, with D perhaps TRBD1 (5 bases). From germline, CDR1 is SGDLS and CDR2 YYNGEE. The CDR3 consists of 16 residues. The ends were cut back, 0 bases at V and 1 base at J, with 13 bases in the middle.

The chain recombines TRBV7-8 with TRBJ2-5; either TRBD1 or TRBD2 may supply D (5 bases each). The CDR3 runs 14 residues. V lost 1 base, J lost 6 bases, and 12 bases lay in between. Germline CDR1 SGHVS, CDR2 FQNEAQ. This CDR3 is CASSLVYGAKTQYF. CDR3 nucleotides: TGTGCCAGCAGCTTAGTTTACGGGGCGAAGACCCAGTACTTC.

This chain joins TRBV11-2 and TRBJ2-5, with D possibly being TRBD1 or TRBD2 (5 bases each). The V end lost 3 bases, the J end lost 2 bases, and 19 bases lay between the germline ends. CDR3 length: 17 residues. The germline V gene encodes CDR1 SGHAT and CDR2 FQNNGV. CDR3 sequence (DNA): TGTGCCAGCAGCTTTTCCGAGGGGTCGACGCGGCAAGAGACCCAGTACTTC. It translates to CASSFSEGSTRQETQYF.

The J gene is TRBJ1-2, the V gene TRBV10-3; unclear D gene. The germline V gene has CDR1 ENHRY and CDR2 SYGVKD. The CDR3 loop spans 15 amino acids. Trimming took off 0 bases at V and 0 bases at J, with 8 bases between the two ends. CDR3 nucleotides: TGTGCCATCAGTGAGTCGATACAAGCTAACTATGGCTACACCTTC. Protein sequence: CAISESIQANYGYTF.

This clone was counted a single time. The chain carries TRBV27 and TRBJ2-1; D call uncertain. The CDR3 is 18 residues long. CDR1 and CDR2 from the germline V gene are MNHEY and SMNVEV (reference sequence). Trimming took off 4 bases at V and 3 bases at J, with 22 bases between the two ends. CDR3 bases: TGTGCCAGCAGTTCCAACCCTAAGATTGACTTTGGCTACAATGAGCAGTTCTTC. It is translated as CASSSNPKIDFGYNEQFF.

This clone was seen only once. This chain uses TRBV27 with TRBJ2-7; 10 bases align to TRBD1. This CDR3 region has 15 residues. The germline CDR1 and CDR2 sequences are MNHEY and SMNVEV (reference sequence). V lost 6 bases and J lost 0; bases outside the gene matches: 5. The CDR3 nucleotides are TGTGCCAGCAGCCTAGACAGGGGGCTCTCCTACGAGCAGTACTTC. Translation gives CASSLDRGLSYEQYF.

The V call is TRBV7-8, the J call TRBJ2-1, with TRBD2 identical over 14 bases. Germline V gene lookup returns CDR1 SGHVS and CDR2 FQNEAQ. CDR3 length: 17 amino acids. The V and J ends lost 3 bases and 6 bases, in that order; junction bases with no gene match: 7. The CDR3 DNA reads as TGTGCCAGCAGCTTGGGACTAGCGGGAGACGGAGGCAATGAGCAGTTCTTC. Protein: CASSLGLAGDGGNEQFF.

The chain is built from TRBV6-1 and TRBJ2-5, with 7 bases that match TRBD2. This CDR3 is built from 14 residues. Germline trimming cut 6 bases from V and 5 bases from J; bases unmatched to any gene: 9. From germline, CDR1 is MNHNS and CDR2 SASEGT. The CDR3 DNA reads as TGTGCCAGCAGCCACCTGGGGGGAGGGGAGACCCAGTACTTC. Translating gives CASSHLGGGETQYF.

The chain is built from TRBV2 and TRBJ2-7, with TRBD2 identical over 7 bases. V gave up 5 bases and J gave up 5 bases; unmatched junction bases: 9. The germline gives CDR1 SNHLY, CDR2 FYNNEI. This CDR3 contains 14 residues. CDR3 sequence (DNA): TGTGCCAGCAGTCGGCGGGAGACCGTCCACGAGCAGTACTTC. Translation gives CASSRRETVHEQYF.